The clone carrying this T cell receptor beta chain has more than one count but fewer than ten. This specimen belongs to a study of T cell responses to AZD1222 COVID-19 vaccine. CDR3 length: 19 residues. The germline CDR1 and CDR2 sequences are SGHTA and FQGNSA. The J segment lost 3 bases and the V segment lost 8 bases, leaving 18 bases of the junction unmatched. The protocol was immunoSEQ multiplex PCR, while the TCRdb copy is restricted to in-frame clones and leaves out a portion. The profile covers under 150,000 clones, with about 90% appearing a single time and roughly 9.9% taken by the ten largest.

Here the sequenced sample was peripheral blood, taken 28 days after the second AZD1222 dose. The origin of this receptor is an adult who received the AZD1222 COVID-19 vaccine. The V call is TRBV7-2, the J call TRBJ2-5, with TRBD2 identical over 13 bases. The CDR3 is CASGGVSGTSGVGKETQYF. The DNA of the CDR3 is TGTGCCAGCGGCGGGGTTTCCGGGACTAGCGGGGTGGGGAAAGAGACCCAGTACTTC.